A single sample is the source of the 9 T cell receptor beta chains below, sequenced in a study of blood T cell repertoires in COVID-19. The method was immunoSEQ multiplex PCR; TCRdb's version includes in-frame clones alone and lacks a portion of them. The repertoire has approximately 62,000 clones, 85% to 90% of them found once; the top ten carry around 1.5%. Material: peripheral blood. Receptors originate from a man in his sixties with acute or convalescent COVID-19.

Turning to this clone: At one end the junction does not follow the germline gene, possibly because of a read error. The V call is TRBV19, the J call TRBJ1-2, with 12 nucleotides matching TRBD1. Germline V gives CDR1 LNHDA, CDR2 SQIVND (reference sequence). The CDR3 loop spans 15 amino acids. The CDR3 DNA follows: TGTGCTAGTAAGGGACAGGGGGCCGACGGGCATGGCTACACCTTC. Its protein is CASKGQGADGHGYTF.

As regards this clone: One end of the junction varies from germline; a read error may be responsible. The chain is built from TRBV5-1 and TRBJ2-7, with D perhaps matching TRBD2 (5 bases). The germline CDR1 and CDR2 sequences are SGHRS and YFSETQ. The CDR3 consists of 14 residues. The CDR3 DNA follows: TGCGCCAGCCGAGGCGATCTAGCCCAATACGAGCAGTGCTTC. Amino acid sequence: CASRGDLAQYEQCF.

For the CDR3, the DNA is TGTGCCAGCAGTCCCCGACAGGGGACGAACACTGAAGCTTTCTTT. It translates to CASSPRQGTNTEAFF. This sequence joins TRBV28 and TRBJ1-1; 8 bases align to TRBD1. Trimming took 5 bases from V and 1 from J; bases not matched to a gene: 6. The CDR3 is made up of 15 amino acids. CDR1 is MDHEN, CDR2 SYDVKM, per germline.

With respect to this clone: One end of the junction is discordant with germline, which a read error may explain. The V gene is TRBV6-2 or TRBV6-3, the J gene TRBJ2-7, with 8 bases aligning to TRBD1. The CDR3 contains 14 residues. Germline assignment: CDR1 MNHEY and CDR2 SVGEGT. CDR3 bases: TGTGCCAGCAGTTACTCCCAGGGGGCGTTTTTGTGGCACTTC. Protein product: CASSYSQGAFLWHF.

The CDR3 protein is CASSLGRGAAGVADTQYF. DNA for the CDR3: TGTGCCAGCAGCCTGGGTCGGGGAGCAGCGGGAGTGGCAGATACGCAGTATTTT. This chain links TRBV5-4 with TRBJ2-3; 8 bases are a match to TRBD2. In germline, CDR1 is SGHNT, CDR2 YYREEE (reference sequence). V lost 4 bases and J lost 4; bases outside the gene matches: 17. CDR3 length: 18 residues.

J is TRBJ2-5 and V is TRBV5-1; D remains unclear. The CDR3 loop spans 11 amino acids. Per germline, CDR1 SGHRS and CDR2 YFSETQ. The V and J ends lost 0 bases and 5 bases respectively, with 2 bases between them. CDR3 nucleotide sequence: TGCGCCAGCAGCTTGGCGGAGACCCAGTACTTC. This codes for CASSLAETQYF.

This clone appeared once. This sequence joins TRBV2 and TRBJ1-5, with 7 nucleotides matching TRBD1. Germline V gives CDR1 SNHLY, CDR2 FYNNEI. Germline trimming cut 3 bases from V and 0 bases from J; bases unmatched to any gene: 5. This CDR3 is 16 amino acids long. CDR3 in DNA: TGTGCCAGCAGTGAGGACAGGAGTTATAGCAATCAGCCCCAGCATTTT. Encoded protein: CASSEDRSYSNQPQHF. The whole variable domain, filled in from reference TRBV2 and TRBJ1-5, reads EPEVTQTPSHQVTQMGQEVILRCVPISNHLYFYWYRQILGQKVEFLVSFYNNEISEKSEIFDDQFSVERPDGSNFTLKIRSTKLEDSAMYFCASSEDRSYSNQPQHFGDGTRLSIL.

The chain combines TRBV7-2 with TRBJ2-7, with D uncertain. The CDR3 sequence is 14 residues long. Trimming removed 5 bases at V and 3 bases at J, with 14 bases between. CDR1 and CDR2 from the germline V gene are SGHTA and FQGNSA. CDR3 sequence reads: CASSAARLSYEQYF. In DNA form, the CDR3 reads TGTGCCAGCAGCGCAGCCCGACTGAGCTACGAGCAGTACTTC.

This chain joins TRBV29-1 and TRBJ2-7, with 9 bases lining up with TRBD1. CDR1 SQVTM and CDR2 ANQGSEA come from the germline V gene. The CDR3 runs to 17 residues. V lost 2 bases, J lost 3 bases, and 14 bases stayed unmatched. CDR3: CSVENRLVTGGGYEQYF. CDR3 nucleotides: TGCAGCGTTGAAAATAGATTAGTGACAGGGGGGGGCTACGAGCAGTACTTC.